This passage covers 28 T cell receptor beta chains from one sample sequenced in a study of a mutant IDH1 vaccine in newly diagnosed glioma. Their cognate antigens are unknown. The time point is: week 5, during vaccination. The investigators gave 300 ug of mutant IDH1 20-mer peptide in each vaccine dose, together with topical imiquimod. Only in-frame clones appear in the TCRdb table, and some are missing; sequencing was by immunoSEQ multiplex PCR. Of 30,000 to 35,000 clones listed, roughly 80% are singletons. Sequencing used PBMCs, obtained from a glioma patient whose treatment included an IDH1 peptide vaccine. These receptors were taken from a man under 40 with glioma.

The genes are TRBV4-1 and TRBJ2-7, with TRBD2 identical over 9 bases. The CDR3 length is 17 residues. Germline lookup yields CDR1 MGHRA and CDR2 YSYEKL. The ends lost 0 bases at V and 6 bases at J; junction bases unmatched: 12. CDR3 DNA sequence: TGCGCCAGCAGCCAAGATGTTAGCGGGAGTCCACCCCCCGAGCAGTACTTC. It specifies CASSQDVSGSPPPEQYF.

The chain is built from TRBV10-3 and TRBJ2-7; 12 bases align to TRBD1. The CDR3 has 19 residues. V lost 2 bases and J lost 3; bases outside the gene matches: 14. The germline V gene encodes CDR1 ENHRY and CDR2 SYGVKD. The CDR3 sequence is CAISEAPGDRGRLGYEQYF. CDR3 nucleotides: TGTGCCATCAGTGAGGCGCCCGGGGACAGGGGGCGCTTGGGCTACGAGCAGTACTTC.

This chain joins TRBV30 and TRBJ2-3, with D perhaps assigned TRBD1 or TRBD2 (6 bases each). The CDR3 extends over 18 amino acids. V lost 0 bases to trimming and J lost 0 bases, with 19 bases between them. Looked up from germline, CDR1 is GTSNPN and CDR2 is SVGIG (reference sequence). CDR3 region: CAWSVYGGDLSSTDTQYF. The CDR3 DNA follows: TGTGCCTGGAGTGTATACGGGGGCGATCTATCTAGCACAGATACGCAGTATTTT. The full variable domain, in which reference TRBV30 and TRBJ2-3 provide the parts outside the CDR3, is SQTIHQWPATLVQPVGSPLSLECTVEGTSNPNLYWYRQAAGRGLQLLFYSVGIGQISSEVPQNLSASRPQDRQFILSSKKLLLSDSGFYLCAWSVYGGDLSSTDTQYFGPGTRLTVL.

This clone has just one count. The rearrangement joins TRBV6-5 to TRBJ2-2, with no clear D. This CDR3 comprises 14 residues. V was trimmed by 4 bases and J by 3 bases, leaving 9 bases between them. Germline V lookup: CDR1 MNHEY, CDR2 SVGAGI. The CDR3 here is CASSSLSDTGELFF. DNA for the CDR3: TGTGCCAGCAGTTCTCTATCGGACACCGGGGAGCTGTTTTTT.

The chain joins TRBV7-2 to TRBJ1-6, with D possibly being TRBD1 (6 bases). The V end lost 5 bases, the J end lost 6 bases, and 20 bases lay between the germline ends. This CDR3 is 17 amino acids long. Germline V lookup: CDR1 SGHTA, CDR2 FQGNSA. The CDR3 protein is CASSQSGGSGVNSPLHF. CDR3 sequence (DNA): TGTGCCAGCAGCCAGTCTGGGGGCTCGGGTGTTAATTCACCCCTCCACTTT.

The chain combines TRBV5-1 with TRBJ2-2, with D possibly being TRBD2 (6 bases). Looked up from germline, CDR1 is SGHRS and CDR2 is YFSETQ. The CDR3 spans 14 residues. V was trimmed by 4 bases and J by 5 bases, leaving 12 bases between them. CDR3 protein: CASSPRRGTGELFF. CDR3 coding DNA: TGCGCCAGCAGCCCACGACGGGGGACCGGGGAGCTGTTTTTT.

V usage is TRBV7-2 and J usage is TRBJ1-2, with D hard to call. The CDR3 consists of 15 residues. Germline lookup yields CDR1 SGHTA and CDR2 FQGNSA. Trimming took 1 base from V and 0 from J, leaving 9 bases between them. CDR3 in amino acids: CASSLGHGTNYGYTF. As DNA, the CDR3 is TGTGCCAGCAGCTTAGGCCACGGAACTAACTATGGCTACACCTTC.

The genes are TRBV9 and TRBJ2-1; weak D call: TRBD2 (6 bases). With 0 bases removed from V and 1 base from J, the gap between germline ends came to 11 bases. The germline gives CDR1 SGDLS, CDR2 YYNGEE. The CDR3 extends over 16 amino acids. DNA for the CDR3: TGTGCCAGCAGCGTAGAAGCAGGGAGGTCCTACAATGAGCAGTTCTTC. This codes for CASSVEAGRSYNEQFF.

This chain links TRBV2 with TRBJ1-1; D gene uncertain. The CDR3 covers 13 residues. CDR1 is SNHLY, CDR2 FYNNEI, per germline. The V end lost 3 bases, the J end lost 6 bases, and 11 bases lay between the germline ends. The CDR3 DNA is TGTGCCAGCAGTGAGTCGGGTCGGGCTGAAGCTTTCTTT. This translates into CASSESGRAEAFF.

This chain links TRBV13 with TRBJ1-4, with 7 bases that match TRBD1. The CDR3 is made up of 17 amino acids. Germline CDR1 PRHDT, CDR2 FYEKMQ (reference sequence). V lost 7 bases, J lost 7 bases, and 18 bases stayed unmatched. The CDR3 region is CASIAWGAEGAAEKLFF. The CDR3 nucleotides are TGTGCCAGCATTGCCTGGGGGGCAGAGGGGGCGGCTGAAAAACTGTTTTTT.

This clone was seen a handful of times. V and J are TRBV30 and TRBJ1-2; D possibly corresponds to TRBD1 (6 bases). Germline CDR1 is GTSNPN and CDR2 is SVGIG (reference sequence). Trimming cost V 3 bases and J 5 bases, with 13 bases left between them. CDR3 length: 13 amino acids. As DNA, the CDR3 is TGTGCCTGGAGAATCGGGGGCGGATATGGCTACACCTTC. Amino acid sequence: CAWRIGGGYGYTF.

This clone was counted a single time. The CDR3 DNA reads TGTGCCAGCTCACCAAAGCAGGGGGATGGAGCTAATGAAAAACTGTTTTTT. Protein sequence: CASSPKQGDGANEKLFF. The chain has TRBV18 and TRBJ1-4; 7 nucleotides match TRBD1. The germline V gene encodes CDR1 KGHSH and CDR2 LQKENI. The V segment lost 2 bases and the J segment 3 bases; nucleotides outside the gene matches: 9. The CDR3 is made up of 17 amino acids.

This clone is judged medium-sized. This CDR3 reads CASSQDWTGYYEQYF. CDR3 DNA: TGCGCCAGCAGCCAAGACTGGACAGGATACTACGAGCAGTACTTC. The genes are TRBV4-1 and TRBJ2-7; 7 bases agree with TRBD1. The germline V gene has CDR1 MGHRA and CDR2 YSYEKL. The CDR3 extends over 15 amino acids. Trimming at V came to 0 bases and at J to 3 bases, leaving 5 bases not matched to a gene.

The chain employs TRBV5-5 and TRBJ1-2; D uncertain. The CDR3 spans 14 residues. Germline CDR1 reads SGHKS; CDR2 reads YYEKEE (reference sequence). V was trimmed by 1 base and J by 3 bases, leaving 10 bases between them. In nucleotides, the CDR3 is TGTGCCAGCAGCTTGCGAGTTATAGACTATGGCTACACCTTC. Translation gives CASSLRVIDYGYTF.

This rearrangement joins TRBV5-6 to TRBJ2-5, with a tentative D call TRBD2 (6 bases). The V end lost 0 bases, the J end lost 4 bases, and 16 bases lay between the germline ends. Germline CDR1 and CDR2: SGHDT and YYEEEE. This CDR3 spans 16 amino acids. The CDR3 loop is CASSLAVTRPAETQYF. CDR3 DNA: TGTGCCAGCAGCTTGGCCGTGACTAGACCCGCAGAGACCCAGTACTTC.

This chain joins TRBV9 and TRBJ2-1; TRBD1 matches at 9 bases. The V segment lost 6 bases and the J segment 4 bases; nucleotides outside the gene matches: 11. The CDR3 is made up of 16 amino acids. CDR1 is SGDLS and CDR2 is YYNGEE in the germline V gene. The CDR3 DNA reads as TGTGCCAGCAATAAAAACCGACAGGGGGGTTACAATGAGCAGTTCTTC. It is translated as CASNKNRQGGYNEQFF.

The J gene is TRBJ2-2, the V gene TRBV4-3, with TRBD1 matching 9 bases. Germline-derived CDR1 and CDR2 are LGHNA and YSLEER. The CDR3 contains 16 residues. V lost 3 bases and J lost 8; bases outside the gene matches: 10. CDR3 in amino acids: CASSHLTGTGKGELFF. Here the CDR3 DNA reads TGCGCCAGCAGCCACCTAACCGGGACAGGGAAAGGGGAGCTGTTTTTT.

The chain carries TRBV2 and TRBJ2-1, with TRBD2 identical over 8 bases. From germline, CDR1 is SNHLY and CDR2 FYNNEI. CDR3 length: 15 amino acids. J gave up 2 bases and V 3 bases, and 3 bases lay outside the gene matches. The CDR3 DNA sequence: TGTGCCAGCAGTGATAGCGGGGTGACCTACAATGAGCAGTTCTTC. It specifies CASSDSGVTYNEQFF.

The chain uses TRBV5-6 and TRBJ2-5; maybe TRBD2 (5 bases). CDR1 and CDR2 (germline): SGHDT, YYEEEE. Trimming left V 6 bases short and J 5 bases short, with 11 bases between. The CDR3 is 12 amino acids. The CDR3 sequence: CASILRGETQYF. CDR3 in DNA: TGTGCCAGCATCCTGAGAGGGGAGACCCAGTACTTC.

The chain uses TRBV5-6 and TRBJ2-3; 11 bases align to TRBD2. The CDR3 runs 16 residues. Trimming cost V 3 bases and J 0 bases; bases outside gene matches: 3. From germline, CDR1 is SGHDT and CDR2 YYEEEE. The CDR3 protein is CASSYRLAGSTDTQYF. As DNA, the CDR3 is TGTGCCAGCAGCTACAGACTAGCGGGGAGCACAGATACGCAGTATTTT.

The chain has TRBV6-6 and TRBJ1-1; D unclear. CDR1 is MNHNY and CDR2 is SVGAGI in the germline V gene (reference sequence). Trimming shortened V by 4 bases and J by 4 bases, and 7 bases separated the two germline ends. The CDR3 consists of 12 residues. CDR3 sequence: CASSLAATEAFF. The CDR3 DNA sequence: TGTGCCAGCAGTTTGGCGGCCACTGAAGCTTTCTTT.

The gene calls are TRBV18 and TRBJ2-7; D is tentatively TRBD1 or TRBD2 (5 bases each). V gave up 4 bases and J gave up 6 bases, with 16 bases separating them. Germline V gene lookup returns CDR1 KGHSH and CDR2 LQKENI. CDR3 length: 14 amino acids. For the CDR3, the DNA is TGTGCCAGCTCACAGGGACGGATAAAGGGCGAGCAGTACTTC. This translates into CASSQGRIKGEQYF.

The J gene is TRBJ2-5, the V gene TRBV4-1; 10 positions agree with TRBD2. Trimming cost V 6 bases and J 4 bases; bases outside gene matches: 5. There are 14 residues in the CDR3. The germline V gene has CDR1 MGHRA and CDR2 YSYEKL. CDR3 amino acids: CASSPTSGAETQYF. CDR3 sequence (DNA): TGCGCCAGCAGTCCCACTAGCGGGGCAGAGACCCAGTACTTC.

V is TRBV7-3 and J is TRBJ2-1; 7 bases map to TRBD1. CDR3 size: 14 residues. Germline values: CDR1 SGHTA, CDR2 FQGTGA. The J segment lost 7 bases and the V segment lost 2 bases, leaving 5 bases of the junction unmatched. The CDR3 sequence is CASSLLGGPNEQFF. The CDR3 DNA reads as TGTGCCAGCAGCTTATTAGGGGGCCCTAATGAGCAGTTCTTC.

The gene calls are TRBV29-1 and TRBJ2-7; unclear D gene. The CDR3 sequence is 11 residues long. Trimming cost V 6 bases and J 2 bases, with 8 bases left between them. Per germline, CDR1 SQVTM and CDR2 ANQGSEA. The CDR3, as DNA: TGCAGCGTCAAGGGTACCTACGAGCAGTACTTC. Protein product: CSVKGTYEQYF.

This chain links TRBV4-1 with TRBJ2-3, with D possibly TRBD1 on 6 matching bases. The CDR3 is 14 amino acids. CDR1 and CDR2 (germline): MGHRA, YSYEKL. V shed 8 bases and J shed 3 bases, with 15 bases lying between them. CDR3 nucleotides: TGCGCCAGCGGCTACAGGGAATCTACAGATACGCAGTATTTT. This encodes CASGYRESTDTQYF.

The chain is built from TRBV6-5 and TRBJ1-1, with D possibly TRBD1 on 5 matching bases. This CDR3 region has 15 residues. Germline values: CDR1 MNHEY, CDR2 SVGAGI. Trimming cost V 2 bases and J 5 bases, with 15 bases left between them. The CDR3 reads CASSYTARAGTEAFF. The CDR3 DNA sequence: TGTGCCAGCAGTTACACTGCCAGGGCAGGGACTGAAGCTTTCTTT.

The chain's CDR3 is CASSQTGRTGNTEAFF. CDR3 coding DNA: TGTGCCAGCAGCCAGACAGGGAGGACTGGGAACACTGAAGCTTTCTTT. The chain is built from TRBV9 and TRBJ1-1; TRBD1 matches 7 bases. J gave up 1 base and V 4 bases, and 10 bases lay outside the gene matches. CDR3 length equals 16 residues. Germline CDR1 SGDLS, CDR2 YYNGEE.